The 14 T cell receptor beta chains in this list originate from one sample, sequenced in a study of blood T cell repertoires in COVID-19. Clones were read by immunoSEQ multiplex PCR, and TCRdb kept only the in-frame ones, dropping some. The profile shows under 200,000 clones, 65% to 85% of them singletons. The sample consisted of peripheral blood. The source is a human donor with acute or convalescent COVID-19. The donor label of this sample is uncertain.

This clone counts as medium-sized. This chain connects TRBV2 to TRBJ2-3; possible D gene TRBD2, 5 bases. CDR1 and CDR2 from the germline V gene are SNHLY and FYNNEI. This CDR3 contains 14 residues. V lost 6 bases and J 0 bases, leaving 10 bases between the germline ends. The CDR3 nucleotides read TGTGCCAGCAGCCTAACTAGTAGCACAGATACGCAGTATTTT. It codes for CASSLTSSTDTQYF.

This sequence joins TRBV5-1 and TRBJ2-7; D is unresolved. Trimming removed 1 base at V and 0 bases at J, with 8 bases between. Germline values: CDR1 SGHRS, CDR2 YFSETQ. CDR3 length: 14 amino acids. The CDR3 loop is CASSLLGLSYEQYF. DNA of the CDR3: TGCGCCAGCAGCTTGCTTGGGCTCTCCTACGAGCAGTACTTC.

The V gene is TRBV28, the J gene TRBJ1-5, with a tentative D call TRBD1 (5 bases). Germline V gene data show CDR1 as MDHEN and CDR2 as SYDVKM. The CDR3 has 19 residues. The germline V and J ends were trimmed by 2 bases and 0 bases, with 20 bases remaining between them. The CDR3 sequence is CASSLVGDVQAYSNQPQHF. As DNA, the CDR3 is TGTGCCAGCAGTTTAGTAGGGGATGTACAGGCGTATAGCAATCAGCCCCAGCATTTT.

The rearrangement links TRBV30 to TRBJ1-1; D possibly corresponds to TRBD1 (6 bases). This CDR3 is built from 15 residues. V dropped 3 bases and J dropped 6 bases, with 20 bases sitting between them. Germline V gene sequence: CDR1 GTSNPN, CDR2 SVGIG (reference sequence). CDR3 sequence: CAWSPKRGLEPEAFF. The CDR3 DNA reads as TGTGCCTGGAGCCCTAAAAGGGGGTTAGAACCTGAAGCTTTCTTT.

This clone was seen only once. The chain joins TRBV2 to TRBJ2-7, with TRBD2 matching 14 bases. The V gene's germline CDR1 is SNHLY and CDR2 FYNNEI. V was pared by 0 bases and J by 5 bases, with 6 bases of the junction left unmatched. The CDR3 runs to 17 residues. CDR3 nucleotide sequence: TGTGCCAGCAGTGAAGCTAGGACTAGCGGGAGGAGAAACGAGCAGTACTTC. It specifies CASSEARTSGRRNEQYF.

The chain has TRBV19 and TRBJ2-7; weak D call: TRBD2 (6 bases). The V gene lost 8 bases and the J gene lost 5 bases, with 19 bases spanning the gap. Looked up from germline, CDR1 is LNHDA and CDR2 is SQIVND (reference sequence). The CDR3 totals 14 residues. The CDR3 DNA reads as TGTGCCAGTTGTGATCGGGTGGAGGGGAACGAGCAGTACTTC. Its translation is CASCDRVEGNEQYF.

The rearrangement links TRBV29-1 to TRBJ1-1; D may be TRBD1 (5 bases). Trimming took off 7 bases at V and 1 base at J, with 13 bases between the two ends. CDR1 SQVTM and CDR2 ANQGSEA come from the germline V gene. CDR3 length: 13 amino acids. CDR3 sequence reads: CSGGETPNTEAFF. CDR3 nucleotide sequence: TGCAGCGGGGGGGAGACTCCGAACACTGAAGCTTTCTTT.

The CDR3, as DNA: TGTGCCAGCAGCCAAACACAGGGGGCCGGGGAGCTGTTTTTT. Translation gives CASSQTQGAGELFF. The chain joins TRBV3-1 (or the pseudogene TRBV3-2) to TRBJ2-2, with 8 bases fitting TRBD1. This CDR3 is 14 amino acids long. V was clipped by 2 bases and J by 6 bases; unmatched bases: 2. The germline V gene encodes CDR1 LGHDT and CDR2 YNNKEL (reference sequence).

In this sample, this clone turned up a few times. V and J are TRBV5-1 and TRBJ1-6; no clear D. The CDR3 runs to 14 residues. Germline-derived CDR1 and CDR2 are SGHRS and YFSETQ. The V gene lost 0 bases and the J gene lost 7 bases, with 8 bases spanning the gap. Here the CDR3 reads CASSLARGNSPLHF. CDR3 bases: TGCGCCAGCAGCTTGGCCCGGGGAAATTCACCCCTCCACTTT.

The V call is TRBV4-2, the J call TRBJ2-3; possibly TRBD2 for D (6 bases). The length of the CDR3 is 13 residues. Deletions cut 2 bases from V and 6 bases from J, with 9 bases between. The germline gives CDR1 LGHNA, CDR2 YNFKEQ. The CDR3 nucleotides are TGTGCCAGCAGCCAACGGGGGTCCGATACGCAGTATTTT. Translating gives CASSQRGSDTQYF.

This clone showed up just once. The chain links TRBV6-5 to TRBJ1-4; 10 nucleotides line up with TRBD1. CDR1 MNHEY and CDR2 SVGAGI come from the germline V gene. J was trimmed by 7 bases and V by 6 bases; bases with no gene match: 5. This CDR3 contains 14 residues. The CDR3 DNA reads TGTGCCAGCAGACCGACAGGGGGCGGTGAAAAACTGTTTTTT. It translates to CASRPTGGGEKLFF.

The rearrangement joins TRBV2 to TRBJ1-3, with D unresolved. From germline, CDR1 is SNHLY and CDR2 FYNNEI. V shed 3 bases and J shed 2 bases, with 11 bases lying between them. There are 15 residues in the CDR3. This CDR3 is CASSEGYGAGNTIYF. The CDR3 bases are TGTGCCAGCAGTGAGGGGTACGGGGCTGGAAACACCATATATTTT.

This clone was seen just once. The DNA of the CDR3 is TGTGCCAGCAGTTTGGAGGGGACTAGCCTCCAAGAGACCCAGTACTTC. It codes for CASSLEGTSLQETQYF. V gene TRBV28 combines with J gene TRBJ2-5; 9 bases map to TRBD2. The CDR3 spans 16 residues. The germline V gene encodes CDR1 MDHEN and CDR2 SYDVKM. Trimming at V came to 3 bases and at J to 1 base, leaving 6 bases not matched to a gene.

The chain recombines TRBV19 with TRBJ1-2; 7 nucleotides match TRBD1. The CDR3 runs to 14 residues. The V segment lost 6 bases and the J segment 0 bases; nucleotides outside the gene matches: 4. CDR1 LNHDA and CDR2 SQIVND come from the germline V gene (reference sequence). CDR3 bases: TGTGCCAGTAGAAGTACAGGGGCTAACTATGGCTACACCTTC. It codes for CASRSTGANYGYTF.